The rows below give T cell receptor beta chains drawn from one sample of a study of radiation and T cells in renal cell carcinoma. TCRdb's table, derived via immunoSEQ multiplex PCR, lists solely in-frame clones and lacks some. This table has roughly 150,000 clones, over 80% appearing once. Specimen: blood, collected from a patient whose treatment included radiotherapy and nephrectomy. The receptor set was obtained from a woman aged 50 to 60 with renal cell carcinoma. The CDR3 runs from the conserved cysteine through the conserved F or W. A D gene is named only where the DNA matches it firmly. Not every row has a clone size; where given, it reads once, few, many or a size class.

J gene: TRBJ2-2
CDR3 length: 13
V gene: TRBV30
clone size: few
D gene: NA
CDR3 DNA: TGTGCCTGGAGTTTTGTGGGCACCGGGGAGCTGTTTTTT
CDR3 protein: CAWSFVGTGELFF

J gene: TRBJ2-2
CDR3 length: 17
V gene: TRBV7-2
clone size: NA
D gene: TRBD1
CDR3 DNA: TGTGCCAGCAGCCCGTCCCGGGACAGGGGAATTCACGGGGAGCTGTTTTTT
CDR3 protein: CASSPSRDRGIHGELFF

J gene: TRBJ2-7
CDR3 length: 16
V gene: TRBV13
clone size: NA
D gene: TRBD2
CDR3 DNA: TGTGCCAGCAGCTCGGGACTAGCGGGGGGGCCGGGTGAGCAGTACTTC
CDR3 protein: CASSSGLAGGPGEQYF

J gene: TRBJ1-2
CDR3 length: 13
V gene: TRBV4-2
clone size: NA
D gene: NA
CDR3 DNA: TGTGCCAGCAGCCAAATACAGGGAGGTGGCTACACCTTC
CDR3 protein: CASSQIQGGGYTF

J gene: TRBJ2-1
CDR3 length: 16
V gene: TRBV19
clone size: NA
D gene: NA
CDR3 DNA: TGTGCCAGTAGCTCGGCGAGTAGACAAATCGGGGGCGAGCAGTTCTTC
CDR3 protein: CASSSASRQIGGEQFF

J gene: TRBJ1-5
CDR3 length: 17
V gene: TRBV4-1
clone size: NA
D gene: TRBD1
CDR3 DNA: TGCGCCAGCAGCCAAGAAGGGGGACAGGGGGCCTGGCAGCCCCAGCATTTT
CDR3 protein: CASSQEGGQGAWQPQHF

J gene: TRBJ2-5
CDR3 length: 14
V gene: TRBV4-2
clone size: NA
D gene: NA
CDR3 DNA: TGTGCCAGCAGCCAACTAGGAGATCAAGAGACCCAGTACTTC
CDR3 protein: CASSQLGDQETQYF

J gene: TRBJ2-7
CDR3 length: 14
V gene: TRBV11-2
clone size: NA
D gene: NA
CDR3 DNA: TGTGCCAGCAGCTTCCTTCCAGTCTCCTACGAGCAGTACTTC
CDR3 protein: CASSFLPVSYEQYF

J gene: TRBJ1-1
CDR3 length: 11
V gene: TRBV30
clone size: NA
D gene: NA
CDR3 DNA: TGTGGAGGATCGGGGAACACTGAAGCTTTCTTT
CDR3 protein: CGGSGNTEAFF

J gene: TRBJ1-2
CDR3 length: 14
V gene: TRBV13
clone size: NA
D gene: TRBD1
CDR3 DNA: TGTGCCAGCAGCCCCAGGACAGGGTGGTATGGCTACACCTTC
CDR3 protein: CASSPRTGWYGYTF

J gene: TRBJ2-7
CDR3 length: 16
V gene: TRBV4-1
clone size: few
D gene: NA
CDR3 DNA: TGCGCCAGCAGCCTTCTCCCCACACAGGGCATAAGATCGCAGTACTTC
CDR3 protein: CASSLLPTQGIRSQYF

J gene: TRBJ1-6
CDR3 length: 13
V gene: TRBV9
clone size: once
D gene: NA
CDR3 DNA: TGTGCCAGCAGCGTAGAAGCGGATTCACCCCTCCACTTT
CDR3 protein: CASSVEADSPLHF

J gene: TRBJ2-2
CDR3 length: 17
V gene: TRBV7-7
clone size: NA
D gene: TRBD2
CDR3 DNA: TGTGCTAGCAGCCGAGACTTAGCGGGAGCGAACACCGGGGAGCTGTTTTTT
CDR3 protein: CASSRDLAGANTGELFF

J gene: TRBJ2-7
CDR3 length: 15
V gene: TRBV6-5
clone size: NA
D gene: NA
CDR3 DNA: TGTGCCAGCAGTTACTCTGGGGACGTCTCCTACGAGCAGTACTTC
CDR3 protein: CASSYSGDVSYEQYF

J gene: TRBJ1-5
CDR3 length: 15
V gene: TRBV6-5
clone size: NA
D gene: NA
CDR3 DNA: TGTGCCAGCAGTTACGGAGGGCAGGGCAATCAGCCCCAGCATTTT
CDR3 protein: CASSYGGQGNQPQHF

J gene: TRBJ2-6
CDR3 length: 16
V gene: TRBV25-1
clone size: once
D gene: NA
CDR3 DNA: TGTGCCAGCAGTGAATTTGGACTCTCTGGGGCCAACGTCCTGACTTTC
CDR3 protein: CASSEFGLSGANVLTF

J gene: TRBJ2-1
CDR3 length: 14
V gene: TRBV5-1
clone size: NA
D gene: NA
CDR3 DNA: TGCGCCAGCAGTTCCCTCCGGGGGCGGGATGAGCAGTTCTTC
CDR3 protein: CASSSLRGRDEQFF

J gene: TRBJ2-3
CDR3 length: 12
V gene: TRBV15
clone size: NA
D gene: NA
CDR3 DNA: TGTGCCACCAGCAGAGATACAGATACGCAGTATTTT
CDR3 protein: CATSRDTDTQYF

J gene: TRBJ2-2
CDR3 length: 16
V gene: TRBV7-9
clone size: NA
D gene: NA
CDR3 DNA: TGTGCCAGCAGCTCATCCCGGACGGCGAACACCGGGGAGCTGTTTTTT
CDR3 protein: CASSSSRTANTGELFF

J gene: TRBJ1-4
CDR3 length: 15
V gene: TRBV4-3
clone size: NA
D gene: NA
CDR3 DNA: TGCGCCAGCAGCCAAGGTGACAGCACTAATGAAAAACTGTTTTTT
CDR3 protein: CASSQGDSTNEKLFF

J gene: TRBJ2-4
CDR3 length: 14
V gene: TRBV19
clone size: NA
D gene: TRBD1
CDR3 DNA: TGTGCCAGTAGTACGGGCCCACAGGGGGACATTCAGTACTTC
CDR3 protein: CASSTGPQGDIQYF

J gene: TRBJ1-2
CDR3 length: 14
V gene: TRBV6-1
clone size: NA
D gene: TRBD1
CDR3 DNA: TGTGCCAGCAGTGAAGTCTACATGGGGACAGTCTACACCTTC
CDR3 protein: CASSEVYMGTVYTF

J gene: TRBJ2-1
CDR3 length: 15
V gene: TRBV6-1
clone size: NA
D gene: TRBD1
CDR3 DNA: TGTGCCAGCAGTGAACAGGCAGGGGGCTTGAATGAGCAGTTCTTC
CDR3 protein: CASSEQAGGLNEQFF